The TCR beta chain under discussion was sequenced for a study of identical twins. TCRdb reprocessed the 5' RACE reads with MiXCR, giving one entry per CDR3 protein. The sample includes about 790,000 distinct CDR3 sequences, about 18% of them seen just once. CDR1 is SGHRS and CDR2 is YFSETQ in the germline V gene. The CDR3 loop spans 16 amino acids. The ends lost 1 base at V and 7 bases at J; junction bases unmatched: 11. This clonotype was found once. The sample was also linked to a second study, of T cells expressing NK-cell markers. From that study: All TCR beta repertoires analysed originated from sorted CD3+CD56+NKG2C+, CD3+CD56+NKG2C- and CD3+CD56-NKG2C+ T cells. Expanded clones of NKG2C+ T cells had an unclear HCMV specificity.

The chain is built from TRBV5-1 and TRBJ2-1; 7 positions match TRBD2. This clonotype originated in a woman aged 18 to 35 in good health. Sequencing was performed on PBMCs. The CDR3 protein is CASSLTGPGLSNEQFF. The DNA of the CDR3 is TGCGCCAGCAGCTTGACCGGTCCGGGACTATCAAATGAGCAGTTCTTC.